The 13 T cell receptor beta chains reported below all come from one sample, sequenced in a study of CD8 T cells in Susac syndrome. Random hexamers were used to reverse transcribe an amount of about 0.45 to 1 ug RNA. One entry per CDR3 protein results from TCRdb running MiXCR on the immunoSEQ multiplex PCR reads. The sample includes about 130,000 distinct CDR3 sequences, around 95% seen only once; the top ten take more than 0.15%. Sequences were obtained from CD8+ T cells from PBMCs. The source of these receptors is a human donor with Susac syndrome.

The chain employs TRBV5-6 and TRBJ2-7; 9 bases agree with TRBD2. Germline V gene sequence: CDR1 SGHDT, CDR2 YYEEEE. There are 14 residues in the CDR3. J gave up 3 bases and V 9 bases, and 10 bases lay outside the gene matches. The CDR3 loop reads CATSRTSELYEQYF. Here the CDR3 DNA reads TGTGCCACCTCTAGGACTAGCGAACTCTACGAGCAGTACTTC.

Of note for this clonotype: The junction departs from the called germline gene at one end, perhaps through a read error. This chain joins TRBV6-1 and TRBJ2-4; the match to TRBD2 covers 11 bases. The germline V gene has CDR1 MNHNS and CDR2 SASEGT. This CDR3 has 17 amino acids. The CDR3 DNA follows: TGTGCCAGCAGTGAAGATCGGGGACTAGCGGCCAGAAACATTCAGTACTTC. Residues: CASSEDRGLAARNIQYF.

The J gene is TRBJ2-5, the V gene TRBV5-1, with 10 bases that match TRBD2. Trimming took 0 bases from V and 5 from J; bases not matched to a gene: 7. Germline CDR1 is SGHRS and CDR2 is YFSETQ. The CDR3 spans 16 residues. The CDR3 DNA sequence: TGCGCCAGCAGCTTGGTTGGGACTAGCGACGTCGAGACCCAGTACTTC. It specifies CASSLVGTSDVETQYF.

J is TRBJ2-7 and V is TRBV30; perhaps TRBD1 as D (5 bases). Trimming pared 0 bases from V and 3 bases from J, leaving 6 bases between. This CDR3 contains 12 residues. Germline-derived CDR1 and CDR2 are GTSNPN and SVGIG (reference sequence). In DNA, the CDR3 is TGTGCCTGGAGTGTCAGGGACTACGAGCAGTACTTC. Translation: CAWSVRDYEQYF.

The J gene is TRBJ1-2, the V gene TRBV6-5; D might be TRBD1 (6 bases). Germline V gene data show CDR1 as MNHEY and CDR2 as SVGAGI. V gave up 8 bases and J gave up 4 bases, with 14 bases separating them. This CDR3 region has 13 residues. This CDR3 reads CASGQGGSYGYTF. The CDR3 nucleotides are TGTGCCAGCGGACAAGGGGGAAGCTATGGCTACACCTTC.

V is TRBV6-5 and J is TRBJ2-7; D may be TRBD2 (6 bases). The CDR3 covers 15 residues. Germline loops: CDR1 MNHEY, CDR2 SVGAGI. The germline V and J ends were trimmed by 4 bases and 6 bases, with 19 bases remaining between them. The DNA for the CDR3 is TGTGCCAGCAGTTTCACCGGGACTCCTGTTTCCGAGCAGTACTTC. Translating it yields CASSFTGTPVSEQYF.

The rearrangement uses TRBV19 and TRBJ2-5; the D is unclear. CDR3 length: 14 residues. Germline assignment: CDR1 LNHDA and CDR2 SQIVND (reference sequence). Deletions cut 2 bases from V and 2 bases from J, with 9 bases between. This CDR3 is CASSIFRVQETQYF. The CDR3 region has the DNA TGTGCCAGTAGTATATTTAGGGTACAAGAGACCCAGTACTTC.

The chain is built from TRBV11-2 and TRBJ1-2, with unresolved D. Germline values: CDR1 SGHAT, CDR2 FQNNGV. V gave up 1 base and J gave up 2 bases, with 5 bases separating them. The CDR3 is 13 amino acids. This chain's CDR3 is CASSLVTNYGYTF. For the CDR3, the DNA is TGTGCCAGCAGCTTAGTCACGAACTATGGCTACACCTTC.

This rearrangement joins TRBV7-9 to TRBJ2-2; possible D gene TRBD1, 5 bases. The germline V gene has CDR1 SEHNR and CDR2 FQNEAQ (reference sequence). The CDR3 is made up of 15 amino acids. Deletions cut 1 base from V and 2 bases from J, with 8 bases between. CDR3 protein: CASSLGGLNTGELFF. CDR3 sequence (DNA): TGTGCCAGCAGCTTAGGGGGCCTCAACACCGGGGAGCTGTTTTTT.

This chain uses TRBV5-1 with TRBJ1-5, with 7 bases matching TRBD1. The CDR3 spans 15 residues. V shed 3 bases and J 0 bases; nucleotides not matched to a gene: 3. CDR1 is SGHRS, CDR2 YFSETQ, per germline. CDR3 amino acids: CASSSTGASNQPQHF. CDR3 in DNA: TGCGCCAGCAGCTCTACAGGGGCTAGCAATCAGCCCCAGCATTTT.

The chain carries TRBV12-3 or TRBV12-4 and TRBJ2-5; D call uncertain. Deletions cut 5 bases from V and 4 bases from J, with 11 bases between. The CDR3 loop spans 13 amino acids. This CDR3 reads CASSGRAVETQYF. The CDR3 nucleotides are TGTGCCAGCAGTGGTAGGGCGGTAGAGACCCAGTACTTC.

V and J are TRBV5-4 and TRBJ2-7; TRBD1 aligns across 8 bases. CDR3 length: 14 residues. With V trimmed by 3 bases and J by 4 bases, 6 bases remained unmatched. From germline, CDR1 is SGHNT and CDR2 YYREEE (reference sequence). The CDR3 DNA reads TGTGCCAGCAGCTGGGGGGACAGGTCGTACGAGCAGTACTTC. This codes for CASSWGDRSYEQYF.

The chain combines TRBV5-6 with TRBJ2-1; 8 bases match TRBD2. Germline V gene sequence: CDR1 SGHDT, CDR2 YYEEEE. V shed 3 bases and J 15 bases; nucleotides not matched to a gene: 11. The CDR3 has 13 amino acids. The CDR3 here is CASSSETSGEGFF. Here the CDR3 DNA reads TGTGCCAGCAGCTCGGAAACTAGCGGTGAGGGGTTCTTC.